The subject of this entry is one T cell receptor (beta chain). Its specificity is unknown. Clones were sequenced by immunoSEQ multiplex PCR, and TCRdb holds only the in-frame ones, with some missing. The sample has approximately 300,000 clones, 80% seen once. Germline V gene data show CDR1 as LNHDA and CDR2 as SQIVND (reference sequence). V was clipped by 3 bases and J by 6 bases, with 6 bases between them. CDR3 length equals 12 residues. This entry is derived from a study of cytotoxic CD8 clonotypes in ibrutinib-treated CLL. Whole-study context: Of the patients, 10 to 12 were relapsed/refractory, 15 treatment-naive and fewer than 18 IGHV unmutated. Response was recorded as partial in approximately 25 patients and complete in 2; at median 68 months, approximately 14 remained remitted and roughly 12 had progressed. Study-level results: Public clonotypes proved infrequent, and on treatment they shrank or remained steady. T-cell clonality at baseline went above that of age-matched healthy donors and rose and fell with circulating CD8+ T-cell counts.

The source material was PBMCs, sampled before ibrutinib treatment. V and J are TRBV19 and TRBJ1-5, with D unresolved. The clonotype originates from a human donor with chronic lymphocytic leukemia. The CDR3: CASSMRGQPQHF. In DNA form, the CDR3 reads TGTGCCAGTAGTATGCGTGGTCAGCCCCAGCATTTT.